This passage covers 8 T cell receptor beta chains from one sample sequenced in a study of shared clonotypes between healthy human individuals. Sequencing was performed with immunoSEQ multiplex PCR; in TCRdb, only in-frame clones are kept and a portion is missing. The sample carries 550,000 to 800,000 clones, 74% recorded once. The sequenced sample consisted of memory CD4+ T cells sorted from blood. This sample's subset: CD45RA-negative fraction. The receptors were gathered from a woman in her 30s in good health.

The rearrangement joins TRBV5-1 to TRBJ2-3; maybe TRBD1 (6 bases). Germline-derived CDR1 and CDR2 are SGHRS and YFSETQ. CDR3 length equals 14 residues. Trimming left V 7 bases short and J 6 bases short, with 18 bases between. The CDR3, as DNA: TGCGCCAGCGGGGGACAAGGGATTATGGATACGCAGTATTTT. Protein: CASGGQGIMDTQYF.

V is TRBV18 and J is TRBJ2-1; D remains ambiguous. The CDR3 totals 12 residues. V was clipped by 2 bases and J by 6 bases, with 5 bases between them. From germline, CDR1 is KGHSH and CDR2 LQKENI. DNA for the CDR3: TGTGCCAGCTCACCAGTGGCCAATGAGCAGTTCTTC. It yields the protein CASSPVANEQFF. Combining the CDR3 with reference TRBV18 and TRBJ2-1 gives the whole variable domain NAGVMQNPRHLVRRRGQEARLRCSPMKGHSHVYWYRQLPEEGLKFMVYLQKENIIDESGMPKERFSAEFPKEGPSILRIQQVVRGDSAAYFCASSPVANEQFFGPGTRLTVL.

The chain couples TRBV6-6 to TRBJ2-3; 9 nucleotides align to TRBD2. V trimming: 5 bases; J trimming: 5 bases; junction bases outside the gene matches: 8. This CDR3 has 15 residues. The germline V gene has CDR1 MNHNY and CDR2 SVGAGI (reference sequence). The CDR3 bases are TGTGCCAGCAGTCCCCCGAGCGGGAGGTTAGATACGCAGTATTTT. Its translation is CASSPPSGRLDTQYF.

In its sample, this clone was seen many times. The chain couples TRBV2 to TRBJ1-5, with TRBD1 matching 12 bases. Germline V gene lookup returns CDR1 SNHLY and CDR2 FYNNEI. This CDR3 has 16 amino acids. V gave up 6 bases and J gave up 6 bases; unmatched junction bases: 9. The CDR3 protein is CASSPGQGARGQPQHF. The CDR3 DNA reads TGTGCCAGCAGCCCGGGACAGGGGGCGCGTGGTCAGCCCCAGCATTTT.

This chain joins TRBV10-3 and TRBJ2-2, with D perhaps TRBD2 (5 bases). This CDR3 spans 15 amino acids. Germline-derived CDR1 and CDR2 are ENHRY and SYGVKD. V lost 7 bases and J lost 4, with 16 bases in between. CDR3 in amino acids: CAITNMAEATGELFF. The CDR3 DNA reads as TGTGCCATCACTAATATGGCGGAGGCCACCGGGGAGCTGTTTTTT.

The gene calls are TRBV7-2 and TRBJ2-1; D uncertain. Germline CDR1 SGHTA, CDR2 FQGNSA. V lost 1 base and J 6 bases, leaving 13 bases between the germline ends. The CDR3 is 15 amino acids. CDR3 residues: CASSLGSSVLNEQFF. The CDR3 DNA follows: TGTGCCAGCAGCTTAGGTTCATCGGTCCTCAATGAGCAGTTCTTC.

This clone was counted ten times or more. The chain links TRBV5-4 to TRBJ2-1, with 8 nucleotides matching TRBD1. V was clipped by 2 bases and J by 10 bases; unmatched bases: 5. This CDR3 is built from 13 residues. Germline-derived CDR1 and CDR2 are SGHNT and YYREEE (reference sequence). The CDR3 DNA reads as TGTGCCAGCAGCTTTCAGGGGGCGCGGGAGCAGTTCTTC. Protein product: CASSFQGAREQFF.

On this clone itself: With a much larger clone just one base away, this may be a read error. Other DNA sequences in this specimen translate into the identical CDR3. The chain employs TRBV29-1 and TRBJ2-5; 8 bases map to TRBD2. The CDR3 spans 15 residues. CDR1 and CDR2 from the germline V gene are SQVTM and ANQGSEA. Unmatched junction bases numbered 10, after V lost 6 bases and J lost 1 base. This CDR3 reads CSVPGLAGIQETQYF. The CDR3 region has the DNA TGCAGCGTCCCTGGACTAGCAGGGATCCAAGAGACCCAGTACTTC.